This TCR beta chain was found in a study of early T cells in non-severe SARS-CoV-2 infection. Study-wide results and caveats: Matching with VDJdb favored anti-spike CD8 responses (missing private and CD4 specificities).

The protocol attached unique molecular identifiers to individual cDNA molecules. TCRdb itself ran the 5' RACE reads through MiXCR, one entry per CDR3 protein. The sample holds some 30,000 distinct CDR3 sequences, around 9% seen once. Trimming removed 4 bases from V and 5 bases from J, with 14 bases in between. The CDR3 totals 14 residues. Germline loops: CDR1 MGHDK, CDR2 SYGVNS. This clonotype was seen ten or more times. Its antigen is still unknown. This chain uses TRBV25-1 with TRBJ2-5; D is perhaps TRBD1 or TRBD2 (6 bases each). The sample was whole blood. This clonotype originated in an adult who was a healthcare worker with PCR-confirmed SARS-CoV-2 infection or an uninfected control (not recorded which). The CDR3 DNA reads TGTGCCAGCAGTGCCATGAGGGGGGCTGAGACCCAGTACTTC. Encoded protein: CASSAMRGAETQYF. The whole variable domain, remainder taken from reference TRBV25-1 and TRBJ2-5, is EADIYQTPRYLVIGTGKKITLECSQTMGHDKMYWYQQDPGMELHLIHYSYGVNSTEKGDLSSESTVSRIRTEHFPLTLESARPSHTSQYLCASSAMRGAETQYFGPGTRLLVL.